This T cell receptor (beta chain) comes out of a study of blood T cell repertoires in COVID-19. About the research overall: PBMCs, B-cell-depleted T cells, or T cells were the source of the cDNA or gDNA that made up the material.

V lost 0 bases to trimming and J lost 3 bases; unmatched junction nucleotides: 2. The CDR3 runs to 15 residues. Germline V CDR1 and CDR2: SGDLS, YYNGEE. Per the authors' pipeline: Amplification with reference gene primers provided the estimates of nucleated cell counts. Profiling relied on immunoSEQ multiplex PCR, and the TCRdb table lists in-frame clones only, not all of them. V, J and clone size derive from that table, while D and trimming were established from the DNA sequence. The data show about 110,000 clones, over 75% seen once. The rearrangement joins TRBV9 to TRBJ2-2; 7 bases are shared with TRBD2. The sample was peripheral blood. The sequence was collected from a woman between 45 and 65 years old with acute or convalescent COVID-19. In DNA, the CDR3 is TGTGCCAGCAGCGTAGGAGCGGGGCACACCGGGGAGCTGTTTTTT. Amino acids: CASSVGAGHTGELFF.